The 27 T cell receptor beta chains presented below share a single source sample, sequenced in a study of chemoradiotherapy in HPV16-positive cancers. Assay used: immunoSEQ multiplex PCR; TCRdb lists only in-frame clones, some missing. The table has over 200 clones, about 81% seen once. Here the sequenced sample was tumor tissue, taken from a patient who underwent chemoradiotherapy. These receptors all stem from a human donor with HPV-associated anogenital cancer.

The chain has TRBV9 and TRBJ2-7; either TRBD1 or TRBD2 may fit D (5 bases each). CDR3 size: 13 residues. V dropped 2 bases and J dropped 3 bases, with 9 bases sitting between them. The germline V gene encodes CDR1 SGDLS and CDR2 YYNGEE. CDR3 region: CASSVWDGYEQYF. Written as DNA, the CDR3 is TGTGCCAGCAGCGTTTGGGACGGCTACGAGCAGTACTTC.

V gene TRBV29-1 combines with J gene TRBJ2-7, with a possible D match to TRBD2 (6 bases). The germline CDR1 and CDR2 sequences are SQVTM and ANQGSEA. The CDR3 has 11 amino acids. V was clipped by 4 bases and J by 5 bases, with 9 bases between them. The CDR3 sequence is CSVGGVNEQYF. The CDR3 coding sequence is TGCAGCGTTGGGGGGGTTAACGAGCAGTACTTC.

This rearrangement joins TRBV6-5 to TRBJ1-5; 11 bases align to TRBD1. After removal of 6 bases from V and 4 bases from J, the junction contained 5 bases not matched to a gene. The CDR3 covers 15 residues. Germline loops: CDR1 MNHEY, CDR2 SVGAGI. CDR3 bases: TGTGCCAGCAGAAGGACAGGGGGCCCAAATCAGCCCCAGCATTTT. This encodes CASRRTGGPNQPQHF.

The V and J genes are TRBV7-2 and TRBJ2-6; D gene uncertain. The V end was cut by 5 bases, the J end by 4 bases, with 6 bases between. Germline lookup yields CDR1 SGHTA and CDR2 FQGNSA. This CDR3 has 13 amino acids. The CDR3 region is CASSLVGANVLTF. The DNA of the CDR3 is TGTGCCAGCAGCCTCGTGGGGGCCAACGTCCTGACTTTC.

The CDR3 loop reads CASTGGLGYQETQYF. The CDR3, as DNA: TGCGCCAGCACCGGAGGATTAGGGTACCAAGAGACCCAGTACTTC. The chain links TRBV10-2 to TRBJ2-5; possible D gene TRBD2, 5 bases. The CDR3 length is 15 residues. CDR1 is WSHSY, CDR2 SAAADI, per germline. Deletions cut 7 bases from V and 0 bases from J, with 15 bases between.

The rearrangement joins TRBV18 to TRBJ2-1; a weak D match, TRBD1 (5 bases). V lost 3 bases to trimming and J lost 7 bases, with 10 bases between them. Germline V gene data show CDR1 as KGHSH and CDR2 as LQKENI. The CDR3 extends over 13 amino acids. The CDR3 reads CASSPIRENEQFF. CDR3 DNA sequence: TGTGCCAGCTCACCTATCAGGGAAAATGAGCAGTTCTTC.

This chain joins TRBV2 and TRBJ1-5; no firm D call. CDR3 size: 13 residues. V shed 6 bases and J shed 3 bases, with 9 bases lying between them. Germline V CDR1 and CDR2: SNHLY, FYNNEI. The CDR3, as DNA: TGTGCCAGCAGGGAGGGATACAATCAGCCCCAGCATTTT. Translation gives CASREGYNQPQHF.

The chain has TRBV29-1 and TRBJ2-6; D remains unclear. This CDR3 is built from 17 residues. CDR1 and CDR2 (germline): SQVTM, ANQGSEA. V shed 5 bases and J shed 5 bases, with 22 bases lying between them. This chain's CDR3 is CSVSPYCIQSRANVLTF. In DNA form, the CDR3 reads TGCAGCGTTTCGCCCTACTGCATACAAAGTCGGGCCAACGTCCTGACTTTC.

The rearrangement links TRBV19 to TRBJ2-1, with 8 bases fitting TRBD1. The CDR3 is 13 amino acids. After removal of 4 bases from V and 9 bases from J, the junction contained 5 bases not matched to a gene. The germline V gene encodes CDR1 LNHDA and CDR2 SQIVND (reference sequence). CDR3 residues: CASSTDRVSEQFF. The CDR3 DNA sequence: TGTGCCAGTAGTACGGACAGGGTTAGTGAGCAGTTCTTC. Complete variable domain (other parts from reference TRBV19 and TRBJ2-1): DGGITQSPKYLFRKEGQNVTLSCEQNLNHDAMYWYRQDPGQGLRLIYYSQIVNDFQKGDIAEGYSVSREKKESFPLTVTSAQKNPTAFYLCASSTDRVSEQFFGPGTRLTVL.

The rearrangement joins TRBV5-1 to TRBJ1-1; D is uncertain. CDR1 SGHRS and CDR2 YFSETQ come from the germline V gene. Trimming pared 0 bases from V and 2 bases from J, leaving 8 bases between. This CDR3 spans 14 amino acids. As DNA, the CDR3 is TGCGCCAGCAGCTTGGGACTCTCAAACACTGAAGCTTTCTTT. Translation: CASSLGLSNTEAFF. Looking up the rest from reference TRBV5-1 and TRBJ1-1 gives the full variable domain: KAGVTQTPRYLIKTRGQQVTLSCSPISGHRSVSWYQQTPGQGLQFLFEYFSETQRNKGNFPGRFSGRQFSNSRSEMNVSTLELGDSALYLCASSLGLSNTEAFFGQGTRLTVV.

About this clone: An end of the junction does not agree with germline; a read error may underlie this. The V gene is TRBV2, the J gene TRBJ2-6; no definite D call. CDR1 and CDR2 from the germline V gene are SNHLY and FYNNEI. This CDR3 spans 18 amino acids. The CDR3 DNA sequence: TGTGCCAGCAGTGAGAAACGTTACCGTACAAAGTCGGGCCAACGTCCTGACTTC. Its protein product is CASSEKRYRTKSGQRPDF.

The V and J genes are TRBV13 and TRBJ2-3; no reliable D call. Germline CDR1 PRHDT, CDR2 FYEKMQ (reference sequence). The CDR3 loop spans 13 amino acids. Trimming cost V 2 bases and J 3 bases, with 6 bases left between them. As DNA, the CDR3 is TGTGCCAGCAGCTTATCCAGGACAGATACGCAGTATTTT. Residues: CASSLSRTDTQYF.

This rearrangement joins TRBV29-1 to TRBJ1-2; D is uncertain. The V gene lost 0 bases and the J gene lost 7 bases, with 12 bases spanning the gap. CDR3 length: 13 amino acids. Germline V gene sequence: CDR1 SQVTM, CDR2 ANQGSEA. The CDR3 nucleotides are TGCAGCGTTGAAGATTTTACTAAGTCTGGCTACACCTTC. Protein sequence: CSVEDFTKSGYTF.

The V and J genes are TRBV28 and TRBJ2-3, with D unclear. The length of the CDR3 is 16 residues. Deletions cut 2 bases from V and 0 bases from J, with 12 bases between. The germline V gene has CDR1 MDHEN and CDR2 SYDVKM. The CDR3 sequence: CASSLGLAASTDTQYF. CDR3 sequence (DNA): TGTGCCAGCAGTTTAGGTCTGGCGGCTAGCACAGATACGCAGTATTTT.

The chain links TRBV10-3 to TRBJ2-2; 12 nucleotides match TRBD2. Trimming cost V 4 bases and J 3 bases; bases outside gene matches: 3. This CDR3 has 16 residues. The germline CDR1 and CDR2 sequences are ENHRY and SYGVKD. CDR3: CAISGLAGADTGELFF. DNA for the CDR3: TGTGCCATCAGTGGACTAGCGGGGGCGGACACCGGGGAGCTGTTTTTT.

In this sample, this clone turned up a few times. V gene TRBV6-1 combines with J gene TRBJ1-5; TRBD1 is a possible D gene (5 bases). V was shortened by 2 bases and J by 8 bases, with 13 bases between the two germline ends. Germline V lookup: CDR1 MNHNS, CDR2 SASEGT. The CDR3 has 14 amino acids. This CDR3 is CASSEQRGREPQHF. The CDR3 DNA reads as TGTGCCAGCAGTGAACAAAGGGGACGGGAGCCCCAGCATTTT.

V gene TRBV6-1 combines with J gene TRBJ2-3; 10 bases line up with TRBD2. The germline V gene encodes CDR1 MNHNS and CDR2 SASEGT. V dropped 0 bases and J dropped 4; count of bases not matched to a gene: 1. The CDR3 spans 15 residues. The CDR3 bases are TGTGCCAGCAGTGAAGCTAGCGGGGGGCCAGATACGCAGTATTTT. Protein product: CASSEASGGPDTQYF.

This clone was observed a handful of times. The chain combines TRBV5-8 with TRBJ1-5, with unresolved D. This CDR3 is 13 amino acids long. The germline CDR1 and CDR2 sequences are SGHTS and YDEGEE. V shed 2 bases and J shed 5 bases, with 8 bases lying between them. The CDR3 bases are TGTGCCAGCAGCTTATGGGAGGATCAGCCCCAGCATTTT. This codes for CASSLWEDQPQHF.

V and J are TRBV6-1 and TRBJ2-7; possibly TRBD2 for D (7 bases). Germline CDR1 and CDR2: MNHNS and SASEGT. The V end was cut by 2 bases, the J end by 3 bases, with 14 bases between. The CDR3 totals 15 residues. The CDR3 sequence is CASSELAGASYEQYF. The CDR3 coding sequence is TGTGCCAGCAGTGAACTGGCGGGGGCCAGCTACGAGCAGTACTTC.

The chain carries TRBV2 and TRBJ2-1; D remains ambiguous. This CDR3 region has 13 residues. Trimming removed 4 bases at V and 5 bases at J, with 9 bases between. Germline V gene lookup returns CDR1 SNHLY and CDR2 FYNNEI. CDR3 sequence reads: CASSVNRDNEQFF. CDR3 nucleotide sequence: TGTGCCAGCAGTGTTAACAGAGACAATGAGCAGTTCTTC.

Only a few counts were recorded for this clone. This chain links TRBV19 with TRBJ1-6; D is unclear. The CDR3 consists of 14 residues. Germline CDR1 and CDR2: LNHDA and SQIVND (reference sequence). V lost 4 bases and J lost 10, with 14 bases in between. The CDR3 DNA follows: TGTGCCAGTAGTACGGACCGCACGGGATCACCCCTCCACTTT. Translation gives CASSTDRTGSPLHF.

V gene TRBV6-1 combines with J gene TRBJ2-7; D remains ambiguous. V gave up 2 bases and J gave up 2 bases, with 7 bases separating them. CDR1 and CDR2 (germline): MNHNS, SASEGT. The CDR3 is 13 residues long. The CDR3 bases are TGTGCCAGCAGTGAATCACCCGCCTACGAGCAGTACGTC. Its protein is CASSESPAYEQYV.

The chain has TRBV6-6 and TRBJ2-5, with 8 bases identical to TRBD1. Germline loops: CDR1 MNHNY, CDR2 SVGAGI (reference sequence). The CDR3 has 14 amino acids. The ends lost 7 bases at V and 2 bases at J; junction bases unmatched: 6. CDR3 coding DNA: TGTGCCAGCAATCTACAGGGGGGACAAGAGACCCAGTACTTC. Translation: CASNLQGGQETQYF.

The J gene is TRBJ1-1, the V gene TRBV6-1; D is unresolved. V lost 7 bases, J lost 0 bases, and 6 bases lay in between. Germline V CDR1 and CDR2: MNHNS, SASEGT. This CDR3 has 12 amino acids. The CDR3 DNA reads as TGTGCCAGCACCCTAATGAACACTGAAGCTTTCTTT. Protein sequence: CASTLMNTEAFF.

There are a few counts of this clone. The V and J genes are TRBV19 and TRBJ1-5, with 9 bases that match TRBD1. CDR3 length: 11 amino acids. The trim removed 5 bases at V and 16 bases at J, leaving 6 bases unmatched. Germline loops: CDR1 LNHDA, CDR2 SQIVND (reference sequence). The CDR3 protein is CASSDRDRVHF. CDR3 sequence (DNA): TGTGCCAGTAGTGACCGGGACAGGGTACATTTT.

The rearrangement links TRBV18 to TRBJ1-1, with D unresolved. Germline V gives CDR1 KGHSH, CDR2 LQKENI. This CDR3 is built from 14 residues. V was pared by 5 bases and J by 1 base, with 11 bases between. The CDR3 region is CASSAAWENTEAFF. Written as DNA, the CDR3 is TGTGCCAGCTCAGCCGCCTGGGAGAACACTGAAGCTTTCTTT.

The genes are TRBV6-6 and TRBJ1-5; D unclear. Germline V gene sequence: CDR1 MNHNY, CDR2 SVGAGI (reference sequence). The length of the CDR3 is 13 residues. V was clipped by 6 bases and J by 1 base, with 7 bases between them. CDR3 DNA: TGTGCCAGCAGCTACGACAGCAATCAGCCCCAGCATTTT. Its protein product is CASSYDSNQPQHF.